These 28 T cell receptor beta chains share one sample of origin, sequenced in a study of T-cell memory formation after mild COVID-19. TCRdb fed the 5' RACE reads into MiXCR, producing one record per CDR3 protein. Of more than 110,000 distinct CDR3 sequences in the sample, 13% to 15% were seen once. The sequenced sample was PBMCs or a T cell subset sorted from them (not recorded which). The receptors originated from an adult woman who had mild COVID-19 (a few samples of this study predate the infection). Cell type and time point are not known.

The chain couples TRBV4-2 to TRBJ2-7; weak D call: TRBD1 (5 bases). This CDR3 comprises 15 residues. Trimming cost V 0 bases and J 0 bases, with 9 bases left between them. Germline-derived CDR1 and CDR2 are LGHNA and YNFKEQ. CDR3 residues: CASSQERDSSYEQYF. DNA for the CDR3: TGTGCCAGCAGCCAAGAACGAGACAGCTCCTACGAGCAGTACTTC.

This clonotype occurred a few times. The rearrangement links TRBV20-1 to TRBJ2-3; the D gene is possibly TRBD1 (5 bases). Germline loops: CDR1 DFQATT, CDR2 SNEGSKA (reference sequence). With 3 bases removed from V and 4 bases from J, the gap between germline ends came to 11 bases. This CDR3 is built from 13 residues. CDR3 bases: TGCAGTGCTAGTTTCCAGGGCGCAGATACGCAGTATTTT. It yields the protein CSASFQGADTQYF.

J is TRBJ1-1 and V is TRBV19; 11 bases align to TRBD1. CDR1 LNHDA and CDR2 SQIVND come from the germline V gene (reference sequence). The CDR3 runs to 15 residues. V dropped 3 bases and J dropped 4; count of bases not matched to a gene: 4. This chain's CDR3 is CASSIWTGGITEAFF. The CDR3 coding sequence is TGTGCCAGTAGTATTTGGACAGGGGGCATCACTGAAGCTTTCTTT.

This clonotype appeared many times. This chain connects TRBV6-1 to TRBJ1-5; D gene ambiguous. The CDR3 consists of 15 residues. In germline, CDR1 is MNHNS, CDR2 SASEGT. V was clipped by 0 bases and J by 4 bases, with 10 bases between them. CDR3 in amino acids: CASSEADGRNQPQHF. CDR3 DNA sequence: TGTGCCAGCAGTGAAGCGGATGGGCGTAATCAGCCCCAGCATTTT.

The chain carries TRBV24-1 and TRBJ2-7; D is ambiguous. Trimming stripped 5 bases from V and 4 bases from J, with 11 bases between. Per the germline V gene, CDR1 is KGHDR and CDR2 is SFDVKD. This CDR3 has 13 residues. The CDR3 region is CATSGAGRYEQYF. CDR3 in DNA: TGTGCCACCAGTGGAGCAGGAAGATACGAGCAGTACTTC.

V usage is TRBV5-4 and J usage is TRBJ2-7; 8 bases are a match to TRBD1. V dropped 0 bases and J dropped 5; count of bases not matched to a gene: 4. Germline CDR1 is SGHNT and CDR2 is YYREEE (reference sequence). The CDR3 contains 14 residues. The CDR3 sequence: CASSLGDRHHEQYF. Written as DNA, the CDR3 is TGTGCCAGCAGCTTGGGGGACAGGCACCACGAGCAGTACTTC.

This clonotype was seen a few times. V is TRBV5-1 and J is TRBJ1-2; no reliable D call. Germline lookup yields CDR1 SGHRS and CDR2 YFSETQ. Deletions cut 1 base from V and 0 bases from J, with 10 bases between. The CDR3 extends over 15 amino acids. The CDR3 DNA reads as TGCGCCAGCAGCTTGCCGCAGAAGACTAACTATGGCTACACCTTC. Its translation: CASSLPQKTNYGYTF. Combining the CDR3 with reference TRBV5-1 and TRBJ1-2 gives the whole variable domain KAGVTQTPRYLIKTRGQQVTLSCSPISGHRSVSWYQQTPGQGLQFLFEYFSETQRNKGNFPGRFSGRQFSNSRSEMNVSTLELGDSALYLCASSLPQKTNYGYTFGSGTRLTVV.

The rearrangement joins TRBV7-2 to TRBJ2-7; D is tentatively TRBD1 or TRBD2 (5 bases each). The germline V gene encodes CDR1 SGHTA and CDR2 FQGNSA. The CDR3 extends over 15 amino acids. Trimming left V 5 bases short and J 3 bases short, with 17 bases between. This CDR3 is CASSPREGVIYEQYF. The CDR3 region has the DNA TGTGCCAGCAGCCCCCGGGAAGGGGTAATCTACGAGCAGTACTTC.

This clonotype was found a few times. V is TRBV7-9 and J is TRBJ1-1; the D is unclear. Looked up from germline, CDR1 is SEHNR and CDR2 is FQNEAQ (reference sequence). The CDR3 runs to 14 residues. V was cut by 5 bases and J by 1 base, with 11 bases left in between. DNA for the CDR3: TGTGCCAGCAGCCGTCTAAATGGGAACACTGAAGCTTTCTTT. Its translation: CASSRLNGNTEAFF.

The chain recombines TRBV11-2 with TRBJ2-7, with TRBD1 matching 7 bases. Germline V lookup: CDR1 SGHAT, CDR2 FQNNGV. This CDR3 contains 12 residues. V lost 5 bases, J lost 8 bases, and 6 bases stayed unmatched. The CDR3 nucleotides read TGTGCCAGCAGCCCGGGACAGATTAAGCAGTACTTC. Amino acids: CASSPGQIKQYF.

The table lists this clonotype with a few counts. The CDR3 protein is CASSLETPGELFF. CDR3 DNA sequence: TGTGCCAGCAGTTTAGAGACGCCCGGGGAGCTGTTTTTT. V gene TRBV12-3 or TRBV12-4 combines with J gene TRBJ2-2, with D unresolved. V was trimmed by 1 base and J by 6 bases, leaving 6 bases between them. The length of the CDR3 is 13 residues.

The chain recombines TRBV20-1 with TRBJ2-7, with 8 bases identical to TRBD2. Germline values: CDR1 DFQATT, CDR2 SNEGSKA (reference sequence). V dropped 6 bases and J dropped 5; count of bases not matched to a gene: 9. The CDR3 runs to 13 residues. The CDR3 loop is CSAERGWANEQYF. The CDR3 DNA reads TGCAGTGCCGAGCGGGGGTGGGCCAACGAGCAGTACTTC.

This clonotype was seen more than once but under ten times. The chain uses TRBV12-3 or TRBV12-4 and TRBJ2-7; 13 bases are a match to TRBD2. The CDR3 is 15 residues long. Trimming cost V 8 bases and J 5 bases; bases outside gene matches: 9. CDR3 sequence: CASGTSGRVVHEQYF. CDR3 nucleotide sequence: TGTGCCAGCGGTACTAGCGGGAGGGTCGTTCACGAGCAGTACTTC.

The chain combines TRBV12-3 or TRBV12-4 with TRBJ2-1; 8 bases line up with TRBD2. The CDR3 loop spans 19 amino acids. V lost 6 bases and J lost 10; bases outside the gene matches: 26. The CDR3, as DNA: TGTGCCAGCAGCCCGCATCGGGGGAGCGGGAGAGGTCAAGTCGGGGAGCAGTTCTTC. Translating gives CASSPHRGSGRGQVGEQFF.

Only a few counts were recorded for this clonotype. V is TRBV10-3 and J is TRBJ2-5, with D possibly matching TRBD2 (6 bases). V lost 1 base and J lost 0, with 9 bases in between. Germline V CDR1 and CDR2: ENHRY, SYGVKD. The CDR3 extends over 15 amino acids. CDR3 bases: TGTGCCATCAGTGAGTACAGGAGGGACCAAGAGACCCAGTACTTC. It specifies CAISEYRRDQETQYF.

V is TRBV7-9 and J is TRBJ1-6; D is ambiguous. Trimming stripped 5 bases from V and 10 bases from J, with 21 bases between. CDR3 length: 16 residues. CDR1 is SEHNR and CDR2 is FQNEAQ in the germline V gene (reference sequence). The CDR3 DNA is TGTGCCAGCAGCCCTAAAACGGGCCCGGCGGGGTCACCCCTCCACTTT. Translated: CASSPKTGPAGSPLHF.

This clonotype was observed at least ten times. The chain joins TRBV9 to TRBJ2-3; TRBD2 aligns across 9 bases. Trimming took 0 bases from V and 2 from J; bases not matched to a gene: 4. CDR3 size: 16 residues. The V gene's germline CDR1 is SGDLS and CDR2 YYNGEE. The CDR3 spells CASSVGLAASTDTQYF. The CDR3, as DNA: TGTGCCAGCAGCGTAGGACTAGCGGCCTCCACAGATACGCAGTATTTT. The whole variable domain, filled in from reference TRBV9 and TRBJ2-3, reads DSGVTQTPKHLITATGQRVTLRCSPRSGDLSVYWYQQSLDQGLQFLIQYYNGEERAKGNILERFSAQQFPDLHSELNLSSLELGDSALYFCASSVGLAASTDTQYFGPGTRLTVL.

This chain uses TRBV2 with TRBJ2-2; 8 bases match TRBD2. Germline-derived CDR1 and CDR2 are SNHLY and FYNNEI. V lost 3 bases to trimming and J lost 4 bases; unmatched junction nucleotides: 7. The CDR3 extends over 16 amino acids. CDR3: CASSEGSSGITGELFF. CDR3 nucleotides: TGTGCCAGCAGTGAGGGGAGTAGCGGGATCACCGGGGAGCTGTTTTTT.

In its sample, this clonotype was seen a few times. V gene TRBV9 combines with J gene TRBJ2-7, with 10 bases fitting TRBD2. CDR1 is SGDLS, CDR2 YYNGEE, per germline. The ends lost 3 bases at V and 2 bases at J; junction bases unmatched: 11. CDR3 length equals 17 residues. This CDR3 reads CASSASPGLAVTYEQYF. The CDR3 nucleotides read TGTGCCAGCAGCGCTTCCCCTGGACTAGCGGTGACCTACGAGCAGTACTTC.

The chain couples TRBV7-8 to TRBJ2-3; tentative D call: TRBD2 (5 bases). Per the germline V gene, CDR1 is SGHVS and CDR2 is FQNEAQ. The ends were cut back, 2 bases at V and 6 bases at J, with 12 bases in the middle. The CDR3 covers 14 residues. The CDR3 DNA is TGTGCCAGCAGCTTATACTGGGAGAGGGATACGCAGTATTTT. Residues: CASSLYWERDTQYF.

This clonotype occurred a few times. The chain recombines TRBV27 with TRBJ2-5, with TRBD2 identical over 8 bases. The CDR3 extends over 17 amino acids. The V gene's germline CDR1 is MNHEY and CDR2 SMNVEV (reference sequence). V lost 8 bases to trimming and J lost 4 bases; unmatched junction nucleotides: 18. This CDR3 is CASSPALAGPTGETQYF. The CDR3 DNA sequence: TGTGCCAGCTCACCGGCGCTAGCGGGTCCTACCGGAGAGACCCAGTACTTC.

This clonotype has a handful of counts. J is TRBJ2-3 and V is TRBV29-1; D call uncertain. V was cut by 4 bases and J by 0 bases, with 11 bases left in between. Germline CDR1 SQVTM, CDR2 ANQGSEA. The CDR3 has 14 residues. The CDR3 sequence: CSVVRAPSTDTQYF. In DNA, the CDR3 is TGCAGCGTTGTCCGGGCGCCTAGCACAGATACGCAGTATTTT.

This clonotype was seen a handful of times. This chain uses TRBV14 with TRBJ2-5; D is undetermined. Germline CDR1 is SGHDN and CDR2 is FVKESK. The CDR3 has 18 residues. The ends were cut back, 0 bases at V and 5 bases at J, with 22 bases in the middle. CDR3: CASSQERSATPARETQYF. The DNA for the CDR3 is TGTGCCAGCAGCCAAGAAAGGAGCGCCACTCCGGCTAGGGAGACCCAGTACTTC. Full variable domain (remainder filled in from reference TRBV14 and TRBJ2-5): EAGVTQFPSHSVIEKGQTVTLRCDPISGHDNLYWYRRVMGKEIKFLLHFVKESKQDESGMPNNRFLAERTGGTYSTLKVQPAELEDSGVYFCASSQERSATPARETQYFGPGTRLLVL.

This rearrangement joins TRBV4-1 to TRBJ2-7, with D tentatively TRBD2 (6 bases). The CDR3 is made up of 15 amino acids. Germline CDR1 MGHRA, CDR2 YSYEKL. V dropped 2 bases and J dropped 0 bases, with 11 bases sitting between them. This chain's CDR3 is CASSQSQGLSYEQYF. The CDR3, as DNA: TGCGCCAGCAGCCAATCTCAGGGACTCTCCTACGAGCAGTACTTC.

A few counts support this clonotype. The genes are TRBV7-2 and TRBJ1-6; D is undetermined. Germline-derived CDR1 and CDR2 are SGHTA and FQGNSA. The CDR3 has 16 amino acids. V lost 5 bases to trimming and J lost 10 bases, with 21 bases between them. CDR3 loop: CASSPSTRGYGSPLHF. CDR3 bases: TGTGCCAGCAGCCCATCCACCCGTGGGTATGGGTCACCCCTCCACTTT.

The chain combines TRBV4-1 with TRBJ1-1, with D hard to call. The CDR3 has 13 residues. CDR1 and CDR2 from the germline V gene are MGHRA and YSYEKL. The V and J ends lost 6 bases and 8 bases respectively, with 16 bases between them. In nucleotides, the CDR3 is TGCGCCAGCAGTCACCCCGGATCAATCGAAGCTTTCTTT. Protein sequence: CASSHPGSIEAFF.

This clonotype was seen a handful of times. V usage is TRBV7-6 and J usage is TRBJ1-1; 10 bases match TRBD1. The CDR3 is 15 residues long. The J segment lost 3 bases and the V segment lost 5 bases, leaving 6 bases of the junction unmatched. Per the germline V gene, CDR1 is SGHVS and CDR2 is FNYEAQ. Here the CDR3 DNA reads TGTGCCAGCAGCAAGGGACAGGGGCGGGACACTGAAGCTTTCTTT. This translates into CASSKGQGRDTEAFF.

This clonotype was observed many times. The DNA of the CDR3 is TGTGCCAGTTTCTGGGGGCACACTGAAGCTTTCTTT. Amino acid sequence: CASFWGHTEAFF. V is TRBV19 and J is TRBJ1-1; D perhaps matches TRBD1 (6 bases). The length of the CDR3 is 12 residues. From germline, CDR1 is LNHDA and CDR2 SQIVND (reference sequence). V was shortened by 8 bases and J by 3 bases, with 10 bases between the two germline ends.